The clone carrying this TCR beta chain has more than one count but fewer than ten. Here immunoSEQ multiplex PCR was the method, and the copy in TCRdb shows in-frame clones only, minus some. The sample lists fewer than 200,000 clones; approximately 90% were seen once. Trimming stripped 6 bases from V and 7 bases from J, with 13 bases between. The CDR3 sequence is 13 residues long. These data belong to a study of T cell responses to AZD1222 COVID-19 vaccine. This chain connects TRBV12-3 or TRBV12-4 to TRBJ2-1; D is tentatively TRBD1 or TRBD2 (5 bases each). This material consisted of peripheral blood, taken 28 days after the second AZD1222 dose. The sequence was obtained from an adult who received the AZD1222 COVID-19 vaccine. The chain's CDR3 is CASRLSGTNEQFF. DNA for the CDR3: TGTGCCAGCAGACTTTCGGGGACGAATGAGCAGTTCTTC.